The rows below give T cell receptor beta chains drawn from one sample of a study of T cells in Graves' hyperthyroidism and ophthalmopathy. TCRdb re-called the multiplex PCR reads through MiXCR, storing one row per CDR3 protein. The sample contains some 620,000 distinct CDR3 sequences, 15% to 20% of which appear only once. The sample consisted of blood. These receptors originate from a woman aged 25 to 45 with Graves' hyperthyroidism. Both conserved end residues are part of each CDR3.

>TRBV6-2/TRBV6-3|TRBJ2-1
CASRRNSGRSYNEQFF
>TRBV7-8|TRBJ2-3
CASSPIPGRQYTDTQYF
>TRBV4-1|NA
CASSQGLRGAGETQFF
>TRBV7-2|TRBJ1-1
CASSYSGTGYTEAFF
>TRBV11-2|TRBJ1-1
CASSARDRATEAFF
>TRBV12-3/TRBV12-4|TRBJ2-5
CASRPGTQETQYF
>TRBV24-1|TRBJ2-1
CATSDFGLGNEQFF
>TRBV11-2|TRBJ1-1
CASSLKGVGAFF
>TRBV6-4|TRBJ2-3
CASSDSQGSTDTQYF
>TRBV12-3/TRBV12-4|TRBJ2-7
CASSVFPVHEQYF
>TRBV27|TRBJ2-7
CASSIYAGGEYEQYF
>TRBV28|TRBJ2-1
CASRPSGREDNEQFF
>TRBV6-5|TRBJ2-4
CASSYSKGSLAKNIQYF
>TRBV30|TRBJ2-5
CAWSPAGTGVETQYF
>TRBV7-9|TRBJ1-1
CASSNTGGYAEAFF
>TRBV6-5|TRBJ1-2
CASSYFGRGGYTF
>TRBV2|TRBJ2-7
CASSVREGPYEQYF
>TRBV18|TRBJ2-7
CASSPPGVAEQYF
>TRBV2|TRBJ2-3
CASSGGGGFSGSPTDTQYF
>TRBV4-1|TRBJ1-3
CASSQDQSSGNTIYF
>TRBV27|TRBJ2-7
CASSSHGQAEQYF
>TRBV28|TRBJ1-1
CASSFRATEAFF
>TRBV20-1|TRBJ2-5
CSARDQSETQYF
>TRBV27|TRBJ1-2
CASSRASYDYGYTF
>TRBV2|TRBJ1-2
CASSPDPEFNYGYTF
>TRBV11-3|TRBJ2-3
CASSVIQGPDTQYF
>TRBV30|TRBJ2-3
CAWSGLAGPSTDTQYF
>TRBV7-8|TRBJ2-5
CASSFFGGRPSQETQYF
>TRBV12-3/TRBV12-4|TRBJ1-4
CASSLGTYNEKLFF
>TRBV28|TRBJ2-2
CASSEINTGELFF
>TRBV29-1|TRBJ1-2
CSTYAGRHREGYTF
>TRBV28|TRBJ2-7
CASKPGTSGYEQYF
>TRBV27|TRBJ2-7
CASSPYSGEDSYEQYF
>TRBV2|TRBJ1-3
CASSPQASGNTIYF
>TRBV7-3|TRBJ2-2
CASSADRAGTGELFF
>TRBV12-5|TRBJ1-5
CASGLVLGPSNQPQHF
>TRBV7-3|TRBJ2-1
CASSQTGTLQFF
>TRBV28|TRBJ1-2
CASSRFDRGNGYTF
>TRBV7-2|TRBJ2-7
CASSPQGLGDEQYF
>TRBV28|TRBJ2-1
CASSFIAGGDNEQFF
>TRBV7-3|TRBJ2-3
CASSLGPSGSDTDTQYF
>TRBV28|TRBJ1-1
CASSWGTGEEAFF
>TRBV28|TRBJ2-1
CATTLAGGGNEQFF
>TRBV27|TRBJ2-7
CASGVTSGSYEQYF
>TRBV18|TRBJ1-6
CASSPPDGPRVLHF
>TRBV4-3|TRBJ1-1
CASSLDRTGANTEAFF
>TRBV11-3|TRBJ2-2
CASSSRTGSTGELFF
>TRBV30|TRBJ2-1
CAWLIADNEQFF
>TRBV6-2/TRBV6-3|TRBJ2-1
CPSVPHPQLAGVTNEQFF
>TRBV28|TRBJ2-5
CASSSQSRGTQYF
>TRBV19|TRBJ1-5
CASSPGFGQPQHF
>TRBV12-3/TRBV12-4|TRBJ2-1
CASSWGNEQFF
>TRBV28|TRBJ1-5
CASSSPSNQPQHF
>TRBV2|TRBJ1-1
CASSDRQGWMNTEAFF
>TRBV3-1|TRBJ1-3
CASSQGVGSGNTIYF